This T cell receptor (beta chain) was identified during a study of regulatory and conventional T cells in RAG deficiency. CDR1 and CDR2 from the germline V gene are KGHSH and LQKENI. The CDR3 has 17 amino acids. V lost 1 base and J 2 bases, leaving 14 bases between the germline ends. The assay was immunoSEQ multiplex PCR, and TCRdb's table has in-frame clones only and misses some. The repertoire has 34,000 or so clones, 76% of them found once; the top ten carry 3% to 4%. Points on this clone: The antigen is not known.

Study-wide points: In Omenn syndrome, Treg and Tconv repertoires overlapped >80%.

The sorted conventional CD4+ T cells were CD25-low and CD127-high, with genomic DNA sequenced. The same specimen was also included in a second study, on regulatory T cells. That paper adds: The PCR used 52 TRBV and 13 TRBJ primers.

Sequenced sample: CD4+ effector T cells sorted from blood. The rearrangement links TRBV18 to TRBJ1-4; maybe TRBD1 (5 bases). The sequence derives from a human donor in good health. The CDR3 coding sequence is TGTGCCAGCTCACCACAGCAGGGCAGTACCACTAATGAAAAACTGTTTTTT. Translation gives CASSPQQGSTTNEKLFF.